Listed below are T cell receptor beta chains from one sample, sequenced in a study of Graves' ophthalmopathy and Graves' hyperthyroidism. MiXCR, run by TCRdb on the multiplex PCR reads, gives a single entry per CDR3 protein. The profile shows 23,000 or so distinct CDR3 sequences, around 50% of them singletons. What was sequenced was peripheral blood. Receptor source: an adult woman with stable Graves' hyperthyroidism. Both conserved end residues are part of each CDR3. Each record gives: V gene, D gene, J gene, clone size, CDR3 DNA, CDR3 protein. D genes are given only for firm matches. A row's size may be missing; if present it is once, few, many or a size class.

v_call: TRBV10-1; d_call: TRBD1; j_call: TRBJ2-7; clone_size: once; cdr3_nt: TGCGCCAGCAGACGGGGACAGTGTTTTTGCGAGCAGTACTTC; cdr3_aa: CASRRGQCFCEQYF
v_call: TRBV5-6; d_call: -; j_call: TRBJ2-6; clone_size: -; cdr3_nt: TGTGCCAGCAGCTTGGAGAGTTACGCGAACACCGGGGCCAACGTCCTGACTTTC; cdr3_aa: CASSLESYANTGANVLTF
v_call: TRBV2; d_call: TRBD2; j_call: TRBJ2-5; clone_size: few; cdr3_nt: TGTGCCAGCAGCCCAACTAGCGGGCAAGAGACCCAGTACTTC; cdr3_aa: CASSPTSGQETQYF
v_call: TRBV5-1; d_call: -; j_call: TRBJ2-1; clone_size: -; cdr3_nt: TGCGCCAGCAGCTTGAAAGATACGCAGTTCTTC; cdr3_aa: CASSLKDTQFF
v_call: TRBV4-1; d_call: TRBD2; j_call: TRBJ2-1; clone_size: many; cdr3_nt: TGCGCCAGCAGCCAAGAGTCCCCTACTAGCGGGTTCTACAATGAGCAGTTCTTC; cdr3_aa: CASSQESPTSGFYNEQFF
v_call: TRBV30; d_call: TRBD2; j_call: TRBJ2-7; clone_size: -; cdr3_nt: TGTGCCTGGAAGGGGGTAGCGGGAGATCACTCCTTATACGAGCAGTACTTC; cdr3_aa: CAWKGVAGDHSLYEQYF
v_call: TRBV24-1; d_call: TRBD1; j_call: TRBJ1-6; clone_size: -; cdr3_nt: TGTGCCACTTGGATAGGAGGGACAGGGGGTTCTCCCCTCCACTTT; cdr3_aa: CATWIGGTGGSPLHF
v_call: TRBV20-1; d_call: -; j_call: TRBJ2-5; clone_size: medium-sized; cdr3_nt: TGCAGTGCTCCACTCTCGACACGGTTGGAGACCCAGTACTTC; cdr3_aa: CSAPLSTRLETQYF
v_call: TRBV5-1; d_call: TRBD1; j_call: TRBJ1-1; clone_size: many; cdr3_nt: TGCGCCAGCAGCGCTACGGGACAGGGGGTCGGCACTGAAGCTTTCTTT; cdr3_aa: CASSATGQGVGTEAFF
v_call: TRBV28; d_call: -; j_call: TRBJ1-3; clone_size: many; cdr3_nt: TGTGCCAGCAGTTTAGATCGCAGTTCTGGAAACACCATATATTTT; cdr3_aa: CASSLDRSSGNTIYF
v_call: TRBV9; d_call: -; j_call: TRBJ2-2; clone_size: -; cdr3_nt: TGTGCCAGTAGCGTAGCTCGGACAGAGGGCTACACCGGGGAGCTGTTTTTT; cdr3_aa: CASSVARTEGYTGELFF
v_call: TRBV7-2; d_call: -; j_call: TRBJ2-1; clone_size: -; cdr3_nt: TGTGCCAGCAGCCCAGGGGACTCCAATGAGCAGTTCTTC; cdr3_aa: CASSPGDSNEQFF
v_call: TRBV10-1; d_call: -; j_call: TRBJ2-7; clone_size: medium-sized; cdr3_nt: TGCGCCAGCAGTGAGTCGATTGGTAGCGAGCAGTACTTC; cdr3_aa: CASSESIGSEQYF
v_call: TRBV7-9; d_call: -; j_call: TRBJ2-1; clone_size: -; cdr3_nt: TGTGCCAGCAGCCCCGACCCCTGGAGCCCTAGTTTCTTC; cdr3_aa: CASSPDPWSPSFF
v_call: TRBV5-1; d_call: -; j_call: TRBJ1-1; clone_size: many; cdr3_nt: TGCGCCAGCAGCTTGGTCGGGGGGTCAGCTTTCTTT; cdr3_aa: CASSLVGGSAFF
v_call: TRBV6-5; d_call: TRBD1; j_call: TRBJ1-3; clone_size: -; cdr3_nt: TGTGCCAGCAGTTACTCGGGACAGGTTGCTGGAAACACCATATATTTT; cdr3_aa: CASSYSGQVAGNTIYF
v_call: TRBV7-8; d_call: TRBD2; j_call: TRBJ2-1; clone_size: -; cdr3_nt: TGTGCCAGCAGCTTAGCCGGGACTAGAAAAAATGAGCAGTTCTTC; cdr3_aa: CASSLAGTRKNEQFF